Below are 2 T cell receptor beta chains sequenced from a single sample in a study of OX40 agonist ivuxolimab in advanced cancers. The method was immunoSEQ multiplex PCR; TCRdb's version includes in-frame clones alone and lacks a portion of them. Of tens of thousands of clones in the sample, about 90% were seen once. The sample was CD4+ or CD8+ T cells sorted from blood, taken in a trial of the OX40 agonist ivuxolimab. These TCRs come from an adult with an advanced solid tumor such as melanoma, head and neck, liver or kidney cancer.

This clone has only one observation. For the CDR3, the DNA is TGCGCCAGCAGCCAAGGATACAGCGACAATGAGCAGTTCTTC. Its translation is CASSQGYSDNEQFF. V and J are TRBV4-1 and TRBJ2-1; the D is unclear. Germline loops: CDR1 MGHRA, CDR2 YSYEKL. This CDR3 spans 14 amino acids. V lost 1 base and J 5 bases, leaving 9 bases between the germline ends.

The chain joins TRBV28 to TRBJ2-7; TRBD2 aligns across 10 bases. The CDR3 length is 16 residues. The V gene end was trimmed by 5 bases and the J gene end by 4 bases; junction bases not matched to a gene: 11. Germline V CDR1 and CDR2: MDHEN, SYDVKM. The CDR3 is CASSHLAGGDIYEQYF. CDR3 sequence (DNA): TGTGCCAGCAGTCACTTAGCGGGAGGCGATATATACGAGCAGTACTTC.